This T cell receptor beta chain was captured in a study of blood T cell repertoires in COVID-19. Study details: Whether acute or convalescent, the COVID-19 samples came from the United States, Italy and Spain.

The protocol was immunoSEQ multiplex PCR, while the TCRdb copy is restricted to in-frame clones and leaves out a portion. The table has roughly 97,000 clones, 80% to 90% seen once. The V and J ends lost 3 bases and 8 bases, in that order; junction bases with no gene match: 10. The CDR3 covers 15 residues. CDR1 and CDR2 (germline): LGHDT, YNNKEL (reference sequence). The TCR sequence derives from a man between 60 and 75 years old with acute or convalescent COVID-19. The V call is TRBV3-1 (or the pseudogene TRBV3-2), the J call TRBJ2-1; TRBD1 matches at 7 bases. The specimen sequenced was peripheral blood. This CDR3 is CASSHNRGKTDEQFF. CDR3 coding DNA: TGTGCCAGCAGCCATAACAGGGGAAAGACGGATGAGCAGTTCTTC.